This T cell receptor (beta chain) was identified in a study of OX40 agonist ivuxolimab in advanced cancers. A note on the overall study: The costimulatory receptor OX40 (CD134) was targeted by ivuxolimab, a fully human IgG2 agonistic monoclonal antibody. Intravenous ivuxolimab was administered to patients every 2 weeks at six dose levels: 0.01, 0.1, 0.3, 1.5, 3 and 10 mg/kg. Among the approximately 54 dose-escalation patients, approximately 20 had hepatocellular carcinoma, roughly 15 melanoma, 9 renal cell carcinoma and 9 head and neck cancer. A male proportion of 75% to 85% and a mean age of approximately 58 years, ranging from about 20 to 85, were recorded for the dose-escalation cohort. Patients were allowed to have had prior anti-PD-1, anti-PD-L1 or anti-CTLA-4 therapy, and approximately 40% of the dose-escalation patients had previously received checkpoint inhibitors. Partial responses occurred in three dose-escalation patients: two with cutaneous melanoma and one with hepatocellular carcinoma. The point of sequencing TCRbeta in the periphery was to test whether ivuxolimab changed TCR sequence diversity and drove clonal T-cell expansion. The monotherapy dose-escalation portion (N of about 49 patients) of the phase I ivuxolimab trial is reported in the paper. Overall study results and their limits: After ivuxolimab, expanded clones were on average more numerous among CD8+ T cells than among CD4+ T cells. The antigen specificity of the peripheral T cells that underwent clonal expansion was not determined. At doses from 0.1 to 3.0 mg/kg, clonal expansion was seen in both CD4+ and CD8+ blood T cells between baseline and week 6. In partial responders in the 0.1-3.0 mg/kg groups, normalized peripheral clonal expansion was found to be among the lowest, especially among CD8+ T cells. Low levels of normalized T-cell clonal expansion were also seen in some patients who did not respond.

In this sample, this clone turned up once. What this receptor recognizes is not known. No base qualities exist here, and no much larger clone lies one base off it. For sequencing of the TCRbeta CDR3 region, genomic DNA was extracted from the sorted cells. The immunoSEQ Assay was used for sequencing of TCRbeta CDR3 regions. The table comes from immuneACCESS by way of TCRdb, which keeps in-frame sequences with V and J called. Part of the clones is missing from these tables; in studies checked, under half for an unresolved V gene and the rest for unknown reasons. The sample includes approximately 28,000 clones, with almost 90% observed a single time. The ten largest clones represent under 25% of the sample. CDR1 and CDR2, per the germline V gene (reference sequence), are SGHNT and YYREEE. V loses 2 bases at its end and J loses 6 bases; junction bases beyond the gene matches: 8. There are 16 amino acids in the CDR3, from cysteine to phenylalanine inclusive. Only CDR3 DNA remains: 48 bases, in frame from the first base.

Patients with a history of autoimmune disease or receiving systemic immunosuppression were excluded from the trial. In every dose cohort, peripheral blood was drawn for TCR sequencing at baseline, cycle 4 day 1, and cycle 7 day 1. The samples were drawn from a first-in-human, open-label, multicenter phase I dose-escalation trial of ivuxolimab. Adults with locally advanced or metastatic melanoma, renal cell carcinoma, hepatocellular carcinoma or head and neck squamous cell carcinoma were enrolled in the trial. Before TCR sequencing, CD4+ T cells and CD8+ T cells were sorted from peripheral blood as separate populations.

The sequence was collected from an adult with an advanced solid tumor such as melanoma, head and neck, liver or kidney cancer. The chain was built from TRBV5-4 and TRBJ2-1; TRBD2 lines up with 10 middle nucleotides. The starting material was CD4+ or CD8+ T cells sorted from blood, obtained in a trial of the OX40 agonist ivuxolimab. The DNA reads as follows: TGTGCCAGCAGCTTCAGGAAAGCGGGAGGGGGCAATGAGCAGTTCTTC. Protein translation: CASSFRKAGGGNEQFF.